This is a list of T cell receptor beta chains from one sample in a study of blood T cell repertoires in COVID-19. Clones were sequenced by immunoSEQ multiplex PCR, and TCRdb holds only the in-frame ones, with some missing. Here the sample spans some 30,000 clones, around nine tenths being singletons. Sequencing was performed on peripheral blood. The receptors here all came from an older man with active or convalescent COVID-19. The CDR3 runs from the conserved cysteine through the conserved F or W. D genes are given only for firm matches. Expanded clones are given a class, and other clones once, few, many or no size at all.

DNA,CDR3,D,J,size,V
TGTGCCAGTAGTCCCGCGTCTACCACCGGGGAGCTGTTTTTT,CASSPASTTGELFF,NA,TRBJ2-2,NA,TRBV19
TGTGCCAGCAGCCCGACCCTACGGACAACCTATGGCTACACCTTC,CASSPTLRTTYGYTF,NA,TRBJ1-2,NA,TRBV3-1/TRBV3-2
TGTGCCAGCGGATCGACAGGAATTAGCAATCAGCCCCAGCATTTT,CASGSTGISNQPQHF,NA,TRBJ1-5,NA,TRBV19
TGCAGCGTTGTTTGGTCCCAGAGCAATCAGCCCCAGCATTTT,CSVVWSQSNQPQHF,NA,TRBJ1-5,NA,TRBV29-1
TGTGCCAGCAGCTTTCGAGACTATGGCTACACCTTC,CASSFRDYGYTF,NA,TRBJ1-2,NA,TRBV7-9
TGTGCCAGTAGCCCAATGACAGGGGACGTTTCACCCCTCCACTTT,CASSPMTGDVSPLHF,TRBD1,TRBJ1-6,NA,TRBV19
TGTGCCAGCAGCCATCCCCAGGTCCAAGAGACCCAGTACTTC,CASSHPQVQETQYF,NA,TRBJ2-5,NA,TRBV3-1/TRBV3-2
TGTGCCAGCAGAACTTACACCGGGGAGCTGTTTTTT,CASRTYTGELFF,NA,TRBJ2-2,NA,TRBV6-5
TGTGCCAGCAGCCCTGGGACAAGCCAAGAGACCCAGTACTTC,CASSPGTSQETQYF,NA,TRBJ2-5,once,TRBV11-2
TGTGCCATCACCACGGGACAGGGCGCTGAAGCTTTCTTT,CAITTGQGAEAFF,TRBD1,TRBJ1-1,once,TRBV10-3
TGCGCCAGCACGGAGCTCAGCTCCTACAATGAGCAGTTCTTC,CASTELSSYNEQFF,NA,TRBJ2-1,NA,TRBV5-1
TGTGCCAGCAGCTGGACAGGGGCAGATGAAGCTTTCTTT,CASSWTGADEAFF,TRBD1,TRBJ1-1,NA,TRBV5-4
TGTGCCAGCAGTGAATACGGGACAGACTATGGCTACACCTTC,CASSEYGTDYGYTF,TRBD1,TRBJ1-2,NA,TRBV6-1
TGTGCCAGCTCGTCCGAGCCTCCTGGTGGCTACACCTTC,CASSSEPPGGYTF,NA,TRBJ1-2,NA,TRBV18
TGTGCAAGTCGCTTAGTTCACGGACAGGGTCTGTCGGTCACTGAAGCTTTCTTT,CASRLVHGQGLSVTEAFF,NA,TRBJ1-1,NA,TRBV12-2
TGTGCCAGCAGGTCTAGCGGGAGCTCCTACAATGAGCAGTTCTTC,CASRSSGSSYNEQFF,TRBD2,TRBJ2-1,once,TRBV6-5
TGCGCCAGCAGCCTGGACACCCCTCCGGGCACCTTC,CASSLDTPPGTF,NA,TRBJ1-2,few,TRBV5-1
TGTGCCAGCAGTGAAGCGCACTCGAACACCGGGGAGCTGTTTTTT,CASSEAHSNTGELFF,NA,TRBJ2-2,NA,TRBV6-1
TGTGCCAGCTCACCACCGACAGGTAGCACAGATACGCAGTATTTT,CASSPPTGSTDTQYF,NA,TRBJ2-3,NA,TRBV18
TGTGCCAGCAGAAACACCTTAATGGGAAACACCATATATTTT,CASRNTLMGNTIYF,NA,TRBJ1-3,NA,TRBV6-5
TGTGCCAGCAGCCCGGGGGGCAATCAGCCCCAGCATTTT,CASSPGGNQPQHF,NA,TRBJ1-5,NA,TRBV7-9
TGCGCCAGCAGCTTGGCGGGTCACGGAGCGGGAGTAGAGACCCAGTACTTC,CASSLAGHGAGVETQYF,TRBD2,TRBJ2-5,NA,TRBV5-1
TGTGCCAGCTCGAACAGGGCGAATTCACCCCTCCACTTT,CASSNRANSPLHF,NA,TRBJ1-6,NA,TRBV18
TGTGCCAGTAGTATAGGCGGGAGCGGCGTAGATGAGCAGTTCTTC,CASSIGGSGVDEQFF,TRBD2,TRBJ2-1,NA,TRBV19